This TCR beta chain was profiled in a study of cytomegalovirus exposure and HLA in healthy donors. A word on this clone: No antigen is known for it.

Broader study findings: Available immune exposure information was restricted to CMV serostatus only. A cluster of highly shared sequence variants was likely a sequencing artifact.

Germline V lookup: CDR1 MNHNS, CDR2 SASEGT. The CDR3 runs 18 residues. Trimming cost V 4 bases and J 0 bases; bases outside gene matches: 8. PCR was performed using 60 Vbeta and 13 Jbeta primers. Sequenced by immunoSEQ multiplex PCR; TCRdb stores in-frame clones only, minus some. This listing includes some 48,000 clones. The sequenced sample consisted of PBMCs. The V gene is TRBV6-1, the J gene TRBJ2-6; TRBD1 matches 8 bases. The sequence was collected from a male donor in good health and CMV-seropositive. The CDR3 sequence is CASSGGTGFSSGANVLTF. For the CDR3, the DNA is TGTGCCAGCAGTGGGGGGACAGGATTTAGCTCTGGGGCCAACGTCCTGACTTTC.